This T cell receptor beta chain was captured in a study of T cell responses to AZD1222 COVID-19 vaccine. Points from the study as a whole: Sampling that yielded the repertoires occurred only after the peak T cell response.

TCRdb's table, derived via immunoSEQ multiplex PCR, lists solely in-frame clones and lacks some. The repertoire holds about 130,000 clones, with 70% to 90% as singletons. CDR3 length: 14 residues. Per the germline V gene, CDR1 is SGHVS and CDR2 is FQNEAQ. Trimming pared 1 base from V and 5 bases from J, leaving 11 bases between. Concerning this clone itself: The antigen is undetermined.

The specimen was peripheral blood, collected 28 days after the second AZD1222 dose. The sequence came from an adult who received the AZD1222 COVID-19 vaccine. This chain uses TRBV7-8 with TRBJ1-1; weak D call: TRBD1 (5 bases). CDR3 loop: CASSLGAGFTEAFF. In nucleotides, the CDR3 is TGTGCCAGCAGCTTAGGAGCAGGGTTTACTGAAGCTTTCTTT.